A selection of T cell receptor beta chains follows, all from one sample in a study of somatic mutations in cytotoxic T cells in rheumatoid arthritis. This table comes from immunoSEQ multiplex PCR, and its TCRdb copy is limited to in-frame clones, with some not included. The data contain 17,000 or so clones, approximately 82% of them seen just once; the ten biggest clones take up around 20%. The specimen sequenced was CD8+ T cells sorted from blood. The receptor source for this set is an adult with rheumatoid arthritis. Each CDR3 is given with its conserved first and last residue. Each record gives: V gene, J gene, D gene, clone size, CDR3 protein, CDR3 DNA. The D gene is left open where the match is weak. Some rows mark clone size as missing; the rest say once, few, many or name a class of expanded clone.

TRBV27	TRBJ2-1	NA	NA	CASSLRMYNEQFF	TGTGCCAGCAGTTTAAGAATGTACAATGAGCAGTTCTTC
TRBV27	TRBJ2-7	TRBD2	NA	CASRLAGGAYEQYF	TGTGCCAGCAGACTAGCGGGGGGAGCCTACGAGCAGTACTTC
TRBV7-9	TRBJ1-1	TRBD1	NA	CASIAGTAAFF	TGTGCCAGCATCGCCGGGACAGCAGCTTTCTTT
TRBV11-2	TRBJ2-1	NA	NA	CASRSRVGQYNEQFF	TGTGCCAGCAGAAGTCGGGTTGGACAGTACAATGAGCAGTTCTTC
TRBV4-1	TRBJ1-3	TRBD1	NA	CASSQEQGMGYIGFGNTIYF	TGCGCCAGCAGCCAAGAACAGGGGATGGGCTATATCGGGTTCGGAAACACCATATATTTT
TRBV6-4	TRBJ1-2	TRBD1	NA	CASSERTGPITRGYTF	TGTGCCAGCAGTGAAAGGACAGGCCCAATCACTCGTGGCTACACCTTC
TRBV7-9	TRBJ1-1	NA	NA	CASSFGWGQGTEAFF	TGTGCCAGCAGCTTTGGCTGGGGGCAGGGCACTGAAGCTTTCTTT
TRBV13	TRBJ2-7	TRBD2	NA	CASSAAGTSSYEQYF	TGTGCCAGCAGCGCAGCCGGGACTAGCTCCTACGAGCAGTACTTC
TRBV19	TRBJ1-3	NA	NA	CASSIVPTSSGNTIYF	TGTGCCAGTAGTATAGTGCCGACCAGCTCTGGAAACACCATATATTTT
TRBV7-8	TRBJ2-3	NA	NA	CASSLGFGGERPTDTQYF	TGTGCCAGCAGCTTAGGGTTTGGCGGGGAGCGGCCCACAGATACGCAGTATTTT
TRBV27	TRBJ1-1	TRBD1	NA	CASSFRGQDTEAFF	TGTGCCAGCAGTTTCAGGGGGCAGGACACTGAAGCTTTCTTT
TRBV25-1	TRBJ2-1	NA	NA	CASSGPNKARRSQQFF	TGTGCCAGCAGTGGCCCCAATAAAGCGAGACGATCCCAGCAGTTCTTC
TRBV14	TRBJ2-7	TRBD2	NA	CASSPFSSGGLYEQYF	TGTGCCAGCAGCCCTTTCTCTAGCGGAGGGCTTTACGAGCAGTACTTC
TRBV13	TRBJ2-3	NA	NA	CASSAQSTQYF	TGTGCCAGCAGCGCGCAGTCTACGCAGTATTTT
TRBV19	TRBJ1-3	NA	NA	CASSPGHRSSGNTIYF	TGTGCCAGTAGTCCTGGTCACAGGAGCTCTGGAAACACCATATATTTT
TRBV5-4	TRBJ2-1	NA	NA	CASSLGLAYNEQFF	TGTGCCAGCAGCTTGGGTCTAGCCTACAATGAGCAGTTCTTC
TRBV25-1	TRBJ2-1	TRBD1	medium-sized	CASSQTGTGESYYNEQFF	TGTGCCAGCAGTCAAACCGGGACAGGGGAAAGTTATTACAATGAGCAGTTCTTC
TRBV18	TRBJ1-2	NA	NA	CASSHKGTFGVDGYTF	TGTGCCAGCTCGCACAAAGGGACATTTGGTGTAGATGGCTACACCTTC
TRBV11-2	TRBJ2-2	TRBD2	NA	CASSSWGAGTGELFF	TGTGCCAGCAGTTCCTGGGGAGCGGGGACCGGGGAGCTGTTTTTT
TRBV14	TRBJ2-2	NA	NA	CASSQVKAAWGPGELFF	TGTGCCAGCAGCCAAGTCAAGGCCGCTTGGGGTCCCGGGGAGCTGTTTTTT
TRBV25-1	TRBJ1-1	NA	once	CASRGGVWGGGNTEAFF	TGTGCCAGCCGAGGTGGGGTCTGGGGTGGTGGGAACACTGAAGCTTTCTTT
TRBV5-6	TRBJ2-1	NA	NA	CASSLDGLNQYNEQFF	TGTGCCAGCAGCTTGGATGGGCTGAACCAATACAATGAGCAGTTCTTC
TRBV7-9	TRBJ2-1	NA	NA	CASTPPWGFHEQFF	TGTGCCAGCACCCCACCATGGGGGTTCCATGAGCAGTTCTTC
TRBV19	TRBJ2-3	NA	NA	CASSRRQAGSDTQYF	TGTGCCAGTAGTAGACGGCAGGCCGGGTCAGATACGCAGTATTTT
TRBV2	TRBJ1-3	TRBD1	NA	CASSEEGADGNTIYF	TGTGCCAGCAGTGAGGAGGGGGCGGATGGAAACACCATATATTTT
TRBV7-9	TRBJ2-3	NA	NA	CASSFWVYSTDTQYF	TGTGCCAGTTCATTTTGGGTTTATAGCACAGATACGCAGTATTTT
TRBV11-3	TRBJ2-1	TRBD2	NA	CASSHREGGSSYNEQFF	TGTGCCAGCAGCCACCGAGAGGGCGGGAGCTCCTACAATGAGCAGTTCTTC
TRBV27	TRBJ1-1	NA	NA	CASSRVGGYTEAFF	TGTGCCAGCAGCCGCGTGGGGGGATACACTGAAGCTTTCTTT
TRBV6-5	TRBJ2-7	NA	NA	CASSQGGASDEQYF	TGTGCCAGCAGTCAGGGGGGGGCGTCGGACGAGCAGTACTTC
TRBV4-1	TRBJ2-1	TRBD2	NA	CASSLLAGGPVEQFF	TGCGCCAGCAGCCTCCTAGCGGGAGGGCCGGTTGAGCAGTTCTTC
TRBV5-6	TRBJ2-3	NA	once	CASSLARTVYSTDTQYF	TGTGCCAGCAGCTTGGCCAGGACAGTTTATAGCACAGATACGCAGTATTTT
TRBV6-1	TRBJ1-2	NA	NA	CASSESGRAVVPYGYTF	TGTGCCAGCAGTGAATCAGGTCGGGCAGTCGTGCCCTATGGCTACACCTTC
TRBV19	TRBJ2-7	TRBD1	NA	CASSIAGGGYEQYF	TGTGCCAGTAGTATAGCAGGGGGCGGCTACGAGCAGTACTTC
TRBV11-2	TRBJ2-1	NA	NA	CASSLDWGADSEQFF	TGTGCCAGCAGCTTAGATTGGGGGGCTGACTCCGAGCAGTTCTTC
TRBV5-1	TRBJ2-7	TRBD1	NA	CASRAGGDYEQYF	TGCGCCAGCAGGGCAGGGGGCGACTACGAGCAGTACTTC
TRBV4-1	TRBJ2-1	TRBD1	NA	CASSRGGQYNEQFF	TGCGCCAGCAGCCGAGGGGGCCAATACAATGAGCAGTTCTTC
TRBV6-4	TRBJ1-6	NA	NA	CASAQGSVPGSPLHF	TGTGCCAGCGCCCAGGGCTCGGTGCCAGGGTCACCCCTCCACTTT
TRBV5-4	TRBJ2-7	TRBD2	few	CASSLLAGGYEQYF	TGTGCCAGCAGCCTGCTAGCGGGGGGGTACGAGCAGTACTTC
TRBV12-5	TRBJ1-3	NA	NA	CASGFMTDVPGNTIYF	TGTGCTAGTGGTTTTATGACGGATGTCCCTGGAAACACCATATATTTT
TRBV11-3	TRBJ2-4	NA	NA	CASSIRGGNIQYF	TGTGCCAGCAGCATTAGGGGGGGAAACATTCAGTACTTC
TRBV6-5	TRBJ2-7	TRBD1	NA	CASSDRDTSYEQYF	TGTGCCAGCAGTGACAGGGACACATCCTACGAGCAGTACTTC
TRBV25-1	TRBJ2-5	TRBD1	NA	CASSDWQGAMETQYF	TGTGCCAGCAGTGATTGGCAGGGGGCTATGGAGACCCAGTACTTC